This note documents a single T cell receptor beta chain sequence. The data are from a study of cytomegalovirus exposure and HLA in healthy donors. PCR amplification relied on 60 Vbeta primers (plus 13 Jbeta primers). Using immunoSEQ multiplex PCR, the repertoire was profiled, and TCRdb retains in-frame clones only, with some absent. The table lists roughly 130,000 clones, approximately 73% of them singletons. The germline V gene encodes CDR1 MNHNS and CDR2 SASEGT. The germline V and J ends were trimmed by 8 bases and 0 bases, with 10 bases remaining between them. The CDR3 sequence is 14 residues long.

The sequence came from a woman in her forties in good health and CMV-seronegative. Input material: PBMCs. The gene calls are TRBV6-1 and TRBJ2-2; possible D gene TRBD1, 5 bases. Here the CDR3 reads CASAMTANTGELFF. CDR3 sequence (DNA): TGTGCCAGCGCGATGACAGCGAACACCGGGGAGCTGTTTTTT.